A single sample gave rise to the 20 T cell receptor beta chains below, sequenced in a study of T-cell reconstitution after alpha-beta-depleted transplantation in children. Researchers prepared the TCRbeta library using unique molecular identifiers, the study reports. MiXCR was run by TCRdb on the PCR reads, yielding one entry per CDR3 protein. Of some 490,000 distinct CDR3 sequences listed, around 12% were seen once; the top ten hold under 7%. Sample: PBMCs from the stem cell graft donor, taken from the stem cell graft. These receptors were obtained from a human donor who donated a stem cell graft to a child with combined immunodeficiency.

This sequence joins TRBV5-5 and TRBJ2-3, with D perhaps TRBD1 or TRBD2 (5 bases each). This CDR3 is built from 15 residues. Germline V gene sequence: CDR1 SGHKS, CDR2 YYEKEE (reference sequence). Trimming removed 3 bases at V and 4 bases at J, with 15 bases between. CDR3 sequence: CASSSRGREADTQYF. CDR3 sequence (DNA): TGTGCCAGCAGCTCCCGGGGCAGGGAAGCAGATACGCAGTATTTT.

The chain carries TRBV11-2 and TRBJ2-5; 7 nucleotides match TRBD1. In germline, CDR1 is SGHAT, CDR2 FQNNGV. This CDR3 is built from 15 residues. J was trimmed by 0 bases and V by 5 bases; bases with no gene match: 6. This CDR3 is CASSGLGTDQETQYF. As DNA, the CDR3 is TGTGCCAGCAGCGGCCTGGGGACAGACCAAGAGACCCAGTACTTC.

The V call is TRBV20-1, the J call TRBJ2-7; 13 positions match TRBD2. The CDR3 has 17 residues. Germline CDR1 reads DFQATT; CDR2 reads SNEGSKA (reference sequence). The V gene end was trimmed by 0 bases and the J gene end by 2 bases; junction bases not matched to a gene: 7. The CDR3 DNA reads as TGCAGTGCTAGAGATACTAGCGGGAGGGCCTCCCCCTACGAGCAGTACTTC. It translates to CSARDTSGRASPYEQYF.

The rearrangement links TRBV29-1 to TRBJ2-1, with 13 bases matching TRBD2. CDR1 is SQVTM and CDR2 is ANQGSEA in the germline V gene. The CDR3 runs to 14 residues. The V segment lost 7 bases and the J segment 7 bases; nucleotides outside the gene matches: 7. This CDR3 is CSARTSGRMNEQFF. DNA for the CDR3: TGCAGCGCGCGGACTAGCGGGAGAATGAATGAGCAGTTCTTC.

This clonotype was detected a few times. The rearrangement uses TRBV6-1 and TRBJ2-3, with 16 bases lining up with TRBD2. V lost 5 bases to trimming and J lost 6 bases; unmatched junction nucleotides: 11. The CDR3 contains 18 residues. Germline CDR1 MNHNS, CDR2 SASEGT. CDR3 DNA sequence: TGTGCCAGCAGTCGACGCGCCCCGGGACTAGCGGGAGGGGATACGCAGTATTTT. It specifies CASSRRAPGLAGGDTQYF.

The chain carries TRBV2 and TRBJ1-2; D uncertain. The CDR3 extends over 14 amino acids. The germline V gene encodes CDR1 SNHLY and CDR2 FYNNEI. The ends were cut back, 5 bases at V and 5 bases at J, with 15 bases in the middle. The CDR3 sequence: CASSRAGEFYGYTF. The CDR3 nucleotides are TGTGCCAGCAGTCGGGCAGGCGAATTTTATGGCTACACCTTC. Complete variable domain (other parts from reference TRBV2 and TRBJ1-2): EPEVTQTPSHQVTQMGQEVILRCVPISNHLYFYWYRQILGQKVEFLVSFYNNEISEKSEIFDDQFSVERPDGSNFTLKIRSTKLEDSAMYFCASSRAGEFYGYTFGSGTRLTVV.

This clonotype has at least ten counts. The chain carries TRBV28 and TRBJ1-4, with 9 positions matching TRBD1. From germline, CDR1 is MDHEN and CDR2 SYDVKM. The J segment lost 6 bases and the V segment lost 8 bases, leaving 4 bases of the junction unmatched. The CDR3 is 13 amino acids. This CDR3 reads CASCDRGDEKLFF. The CDR3 DNA reads as TGTGCCAGCTGCGACAGGGGGGATGAAAAACTGTTTTTT.

This clonotype has just a few counts. The rearrangement links TRBV11-2 to TRBJ2-3; 8 bases match TRBD2. V shed 3 bases and J 8 bases; nucleotides not matched to a gene: 7. Germline loops: CDR1 SGHAT, CDR2 FQNNGV. The CDR3 runs 14 residues. The CDR3 DNA reads TGTGCCAGCAGCTTCGAGCGGGGGATAGGTACGCAGTATTTT. Its protein product is CASSFERGIGTQYF.

The chain links TRBV6-5 to TRBJ2-5; maybe TRBD1 (6 bases). The CDR3 has 14 residues. With 2 bases removed from V and 5 bases from J, the gap between germline ends came to 12 bases. In germline, CDR1 is MNHEY, CDR2 SVGAGI. Here the CDR3 reads CASSYGWGQETQYF. For the CDR3, the DNA is TGTGCCAGCAGTTACGGGTGGGGGCAGGAGACCCAGTACTTC.

V gene TRBV5-1 combines with J gene TRBJ2-2; D may be TRBD1 or TRBD2 (6 bases each). Germline CDR1 reads SGHRS; CDR2 reads YFSETQ. The ends were cut back, 4 bases at V and 1 base at J, with 14 bases in the middle. This CDR3 is built from 16 residues. CDR3 amino acids: CASSTGGQGNTGELFF. The CDR3 DNA reads TGCGCCAGCAGCACTGGGGGGCAGGGGAACACCGGGGAGCTGTTTTTT.

The J gene is TRBJ2-3, the V gene TRBV5-1; no definite D call. Germline CDR1 SGHRS, CDR2 YFSETQ. CDR3 size: 15 residues. With 0 bases removed from V and 0 bases from J, the gap between germline ends came to 8 bases. The CDR3 spells CASSLVRSSTDTQYF. CDR3 bases: TGCGCCAGCAGCTTGGTCAGGAGTAGCACAGATACGCAGTATTTT.

This clonotype was observed once. The chain combines TRBV3-1 with TRBJ1-6; TRBD1 might be the D (5 bases). Germline V lookup: CDR1 LGHDT, CDR2 YNNKEL (reference sequence). The CDR3 is 14 amino acids. Trimming cost V 2 bases and J 14 bases, with 16 bases left between them. The CDR3 loop is CASSQRQGGNSLHF. In DNA, the CDR3 is TGTGCCAGCAGCCAAAGGCAGGGAGGCAATTCCCTCCACTTT.

The gene calls are TRBV24-1 and TRBJ2-1; tentative D call: TRBD2 (7 bases). Trimming pared 3 bases from V and 8 bases from J, leaving 13 bases between. Germline V gene sequence: CDR1 KGHDR, CDR2 SFDVKD. The CDR3 extends over 14 amino acids. The CDR3 is CATSDLGGQDEQFF. The CDR3 nucleotides are TGTGCCACCAGTGATCTCGGGGGGCAGGATGAGCAGTTCTTC.

This clonotype was seen repeatedly, ten times or more. The chain employs TRBV20-1 and TRBJ2-7, with D maybe TRBD1 (6 bases). Germline V CDR1 and CDR2: DFQATT, SNEGSKA (reference sequence). This CDR3 contains 14 residues. Trimming took 1 base from V and 0 from J, leaving 10 bases between them. CDR3 nucleotides: TGCAGTGCTAGAGGAGGGGGAGACTCCTACGAGCAGTACTTC. It codes for CSARGGGDSYEQYF.

The rearrangement links TRBV4-3 to TRBJ2-3; 15 bases match TRBD2. Germline loops: CDR1 LGHNA, CDR2 YSLEER. J gave up 6 bases and V 1 base, and 5 bases lay outside the gene matches. The CDR3 totals 17 residues. The CDR3 DNA reads as TGCGCCAGCAGCCAAGGGACTAGCGGGAGGGCCTCGGATACGCAGTATTTT. Translation: CASSQGTSGRASDTQYF.

This chain joins TRBV12-3 or TRBV12-4 and TRBJ1-1; D is ambiguous. The CDR3 runs to 12 residues. V was trimmed by 1 base and J by 7 bases, leaving 7 bases between them. The CDR3 coding sequence is TGTGCCAGCAGTTTAGGGGCGATTGAAGCTTTCTTT. Its translation is CASSLGAIEAFF.

V usage is TRBV12-3 or TRBV12-4 and J usage is TRBJ2-5, with D perhaps TRBD2 (6 bases). Between the trimmed V and J ends, which lost 3 bases and 9 bases, there was a span of 14 bases. CDR3 length: 13 amino acids. The CDR3 sequence is CASSFGTPGAQYF. For the CDR3, the DNA is TGTGCCAGCAGTTTCGGAACCCCGGGGGCCCAGTACTTC.

J is TRBJ1-1 and V is TRBV12-3 or TRBV12-4, with D unclear. The germline V and J ends were trimmed by 4 bases and 7 bases, with 13 bases remaining between them. This CDR3 is 13 amino acids long. In DNA, the CDR3 is TGTGCCAGCAGTTGGAGTCCGGGATATGAAGCTTTCTTT. Translating it yields CASSWSPGYEAFF.

This clonotype has ten or more counts. This rearrangement joins TRBV27 to TRBJ2-7; D ambiguous. CDR3 size: 14 residues. V was clipped by 8 bases and J by 3 bases, with 17 bases between them. CDR1 and CDR2 (germline): MNHEY, SMNVEV (reference sequence). The CDR3 region has the DNA TGTGCCAGCGCCTGGGCAGGTATAGGCTACGAGCAGTACTTC. Residues: CASAWAGIGYEQYF.

This clonotype was observed at least ten times. This chain connects TRBV12-3 or TRBV12-4 to TRBJ2-5, with TRBD2 matching over 8 bases. The CDR3 has 14 amino acids. V lost 5 bases and J lost 5; bases outside the gene matches: 7. The CDR3 protein is CASSPGGAFETQYF. The CDR3, as DNA: TGTGCCAGCAGTCCCGGGGGGGCTTTTGAGACCCAGTACTTC.